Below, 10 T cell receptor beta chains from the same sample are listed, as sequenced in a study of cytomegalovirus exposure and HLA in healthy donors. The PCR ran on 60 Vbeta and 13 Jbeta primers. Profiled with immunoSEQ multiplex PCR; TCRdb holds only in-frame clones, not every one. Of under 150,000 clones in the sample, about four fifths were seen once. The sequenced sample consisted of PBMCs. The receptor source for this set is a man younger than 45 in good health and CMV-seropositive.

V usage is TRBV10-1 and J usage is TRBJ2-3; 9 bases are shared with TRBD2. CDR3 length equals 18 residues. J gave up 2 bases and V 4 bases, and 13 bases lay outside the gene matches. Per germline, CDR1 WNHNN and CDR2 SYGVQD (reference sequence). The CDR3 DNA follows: TGCGCCAGCAGTGGGGGGGCGGGAGGGCCCCCTAACACAGATACGCAGTATTTT. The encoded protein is CASSGGAGGPPNTDTQYF.

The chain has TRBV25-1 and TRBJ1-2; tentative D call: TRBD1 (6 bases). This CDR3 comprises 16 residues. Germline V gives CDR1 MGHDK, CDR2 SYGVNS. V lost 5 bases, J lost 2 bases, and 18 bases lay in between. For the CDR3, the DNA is TGTGCCAGCAGTTCACACAGGGAAATCTCGAACTATGGCTACACCTTC. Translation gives CASSSHREISNYGYTF.

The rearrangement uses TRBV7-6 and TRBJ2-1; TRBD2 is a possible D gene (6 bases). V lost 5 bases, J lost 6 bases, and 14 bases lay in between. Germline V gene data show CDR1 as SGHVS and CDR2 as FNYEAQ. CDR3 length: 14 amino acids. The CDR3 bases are TGTGCCAGCAGCGCGAGCCCGACTAGCAATGAGCAGTTCTTC. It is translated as CASSASPTSNEQFF.

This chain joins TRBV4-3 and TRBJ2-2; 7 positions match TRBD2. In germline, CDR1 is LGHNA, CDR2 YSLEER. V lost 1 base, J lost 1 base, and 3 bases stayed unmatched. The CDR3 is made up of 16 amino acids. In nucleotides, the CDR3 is TGCGCCAGCAGCCAAGTCCCTAGCGGGAACACCGGGGAGCTGTTTTTT. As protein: CASSQVPSGNTGELFF.

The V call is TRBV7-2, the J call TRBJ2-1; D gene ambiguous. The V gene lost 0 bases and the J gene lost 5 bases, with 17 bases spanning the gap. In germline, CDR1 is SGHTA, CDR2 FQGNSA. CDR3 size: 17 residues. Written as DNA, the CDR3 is TGTGCCAGCAGCTTAGCCGCAGGCGTCTACATGAACAATGAGCAGTTCTTC. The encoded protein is CASSLAAGVYMNNEQFF.

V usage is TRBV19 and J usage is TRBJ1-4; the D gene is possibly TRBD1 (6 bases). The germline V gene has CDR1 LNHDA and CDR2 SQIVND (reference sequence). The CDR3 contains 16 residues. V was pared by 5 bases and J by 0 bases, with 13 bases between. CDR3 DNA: TGTGCCAGTAGTCCGGGACAAACTGCAACTAATGAAAAACTGTTTTTT. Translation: CASSPGQTATNEKLFF.

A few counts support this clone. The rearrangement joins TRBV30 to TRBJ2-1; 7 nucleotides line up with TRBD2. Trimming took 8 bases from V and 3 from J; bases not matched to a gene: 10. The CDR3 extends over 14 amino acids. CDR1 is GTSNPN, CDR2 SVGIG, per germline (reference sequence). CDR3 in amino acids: CARWEGLFYNEQFF. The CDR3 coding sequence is TGTGCCCGCTGGGAGGGCCTTTTCTACAATGAGCAGTTCTTC.

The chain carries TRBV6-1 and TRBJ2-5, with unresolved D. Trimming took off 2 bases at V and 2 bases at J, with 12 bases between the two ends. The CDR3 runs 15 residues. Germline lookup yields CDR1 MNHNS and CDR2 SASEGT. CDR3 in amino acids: CASSEFQSSQETQYF. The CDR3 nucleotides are TGTGCCAGCAGTGAATTCCAGTCCTCTCAAGAGACCCAGTACTTC.

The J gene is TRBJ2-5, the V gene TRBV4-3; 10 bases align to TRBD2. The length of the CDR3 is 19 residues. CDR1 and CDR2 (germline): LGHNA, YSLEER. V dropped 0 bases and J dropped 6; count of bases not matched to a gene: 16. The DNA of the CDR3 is TGCGCCAGCAGCCAAGAGGCTAGCGGGAGTTTAAAGGGGGCAAAGACCCAGTACTTC. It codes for CASSQEASGSLKGAKTQYF.

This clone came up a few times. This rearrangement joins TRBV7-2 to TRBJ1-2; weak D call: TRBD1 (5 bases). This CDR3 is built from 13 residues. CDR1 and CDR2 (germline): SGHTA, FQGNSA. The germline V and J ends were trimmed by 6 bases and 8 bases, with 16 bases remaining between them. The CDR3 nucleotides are TGTGCCAGCAGTTCCCAGGGTACAAACGGCTACACCTTC. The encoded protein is CASSSQGTNGYTF.